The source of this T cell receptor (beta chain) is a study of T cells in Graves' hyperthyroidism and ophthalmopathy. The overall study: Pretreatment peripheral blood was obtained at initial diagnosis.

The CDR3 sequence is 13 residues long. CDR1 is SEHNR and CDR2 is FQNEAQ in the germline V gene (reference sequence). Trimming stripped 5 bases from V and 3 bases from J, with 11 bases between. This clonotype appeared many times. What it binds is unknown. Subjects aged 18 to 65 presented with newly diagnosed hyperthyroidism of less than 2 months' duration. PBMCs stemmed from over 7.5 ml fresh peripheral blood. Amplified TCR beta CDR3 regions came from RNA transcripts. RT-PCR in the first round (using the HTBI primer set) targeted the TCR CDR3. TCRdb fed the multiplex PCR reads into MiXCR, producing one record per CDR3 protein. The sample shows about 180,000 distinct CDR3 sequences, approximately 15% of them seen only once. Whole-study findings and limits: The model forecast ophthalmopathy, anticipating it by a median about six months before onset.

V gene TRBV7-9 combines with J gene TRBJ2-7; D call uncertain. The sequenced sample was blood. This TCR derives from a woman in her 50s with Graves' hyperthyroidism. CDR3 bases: TGTGCCAGCAGCCCTGCCGAGGACTACGAGCAGTACTTC. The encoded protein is CASSPAEDYEQYF. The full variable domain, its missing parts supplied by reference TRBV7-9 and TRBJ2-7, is DTGVSQNPRHKITKRGQNVTFRCDPISEHNRLYWYRQTLGQGPEFLTYFQNEAQLEKSRLLSDRFSAERPKGSFSTLEIQRTEQGDSAMYLCASSPAEDYEQYFGPGTRLTVT.